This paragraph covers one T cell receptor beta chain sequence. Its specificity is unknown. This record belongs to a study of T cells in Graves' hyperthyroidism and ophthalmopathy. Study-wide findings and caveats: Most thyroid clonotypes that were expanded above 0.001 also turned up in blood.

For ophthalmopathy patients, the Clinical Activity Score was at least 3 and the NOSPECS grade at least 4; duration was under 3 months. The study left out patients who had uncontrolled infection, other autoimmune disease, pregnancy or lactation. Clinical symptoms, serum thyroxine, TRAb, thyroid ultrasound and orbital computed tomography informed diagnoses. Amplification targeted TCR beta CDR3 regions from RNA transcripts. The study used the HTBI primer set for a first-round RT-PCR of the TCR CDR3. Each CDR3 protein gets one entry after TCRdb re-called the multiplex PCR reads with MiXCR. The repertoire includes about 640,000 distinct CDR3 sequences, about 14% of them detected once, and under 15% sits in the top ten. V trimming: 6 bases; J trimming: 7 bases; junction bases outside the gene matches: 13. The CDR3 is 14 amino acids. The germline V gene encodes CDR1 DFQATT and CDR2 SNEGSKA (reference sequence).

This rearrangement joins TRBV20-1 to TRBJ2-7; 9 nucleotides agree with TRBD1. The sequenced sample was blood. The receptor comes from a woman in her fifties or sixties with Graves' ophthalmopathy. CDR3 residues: CSALGQGGTGEQYF. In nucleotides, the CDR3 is TGCAGTGCCCTGGGACAGGGAGGGACCGGGGAGCAGTACTTC.